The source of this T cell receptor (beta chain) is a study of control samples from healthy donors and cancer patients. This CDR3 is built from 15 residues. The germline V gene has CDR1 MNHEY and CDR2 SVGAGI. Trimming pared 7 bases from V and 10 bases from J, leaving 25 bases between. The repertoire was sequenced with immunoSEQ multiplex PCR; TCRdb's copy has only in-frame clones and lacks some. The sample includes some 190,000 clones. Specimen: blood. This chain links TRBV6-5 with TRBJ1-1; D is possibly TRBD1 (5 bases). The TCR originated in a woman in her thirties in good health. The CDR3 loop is CASIPPTGAHLAAFF. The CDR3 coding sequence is TGTGCCAGCATCCCACCCACCGGGGCCCACTTGGCAGCTTTCTTT.